This T cell receptor (beta chain) was documented in a study of blood T cells in healthy people across ages. Germline CDR1 is SGHRS and CDR2 is YFSETQ. The J segment lost 4 bases and the V segment lost 4 bases, leaving 6 bases of the junction unmatched. The CDR3 has 15 residues. Sample-barcoded 5' priming and a J-beta primer mix drove a second PCR of 7 to 11 cycles. TCRdb re-called the 5' RACE reads through MiXCR, storing one row per CDR3 protein. The profile shows about 930,000 distinct CDR3 sequences, about 27% of them singletons. This clonotype was recorded at least ten times. The same specimen was also included in a second study, on T cells of mothers and their children.

The TCR was taken from a woman in her forties in good health. The V call is TRBV5-1, the J call TRBJ1-2; TRBD1 agrees at 11 bases. Sequencing input: blood. The CDR3 sequence is CASSIGQGAIYGYTF. CDR3 DNA sequence: TGCGCCAGCAGCATCGGACAGGGGGCGATCTATGGCTACACCTTC.